Described below is a single T cell receptor (beta chain) sequence and its context. Other DNA sequences in this specimen translate into the identical CDR3. Per the germline V gene, CDR1 is MNHEY and CDR2 is SMNVEV (reference sequence). CDR3 length equals 13 residues. The V end lost 2 bases, the J end lost 2 bases, and 7 bases lay between the germline ends. This sample was included in a study of cytomegalovirus exposure and HLA in healthy donors. The PCR contained 60 Vbeta and 13 Jbeta primers. Some clones are missing from TCRdb's copy, which holds only in-frame ones; the method was immunoSEQ multiplex PCR. Of about 150,000 clones listed, 65% to 80% are singletons.

V is TRBV27 and J is TRBJ2-7; D unresolved. The source material was PBMCs. The TCR was taken from a man aged 40-55 years in good health and CMV-seropositive. The chain's CDR3 is CASSLGPAYEQYF. CDR3 coding DNA: TGTGCCAGCAGTTTAGGTCCAGCCTACGAGCAGTACTTC.